The text below deals with one TCR beta chain. Its antigen is still unknown. The sample's time point: baseline, week 1 (first vaccination visit). Noted treatment: pre-vaccination baseline after standard-of-care therapy. CDR3 length: 14 residues. With 6 bases clipped from V and 7 bases from J, the junction kept 11 bases outside the gene matches. Per germline, CDR1 SNHLY and CDR2 FYNNEI. The sample is drawn from a study of a mutant IDH1 vaccine in newly diagnosed glioma. Study-wide results and limits: Pseudoprogression seemed unlinked to shifts in top peripheral T cell clonotypes.

Assay used: immunoSEQ multiplex PCR; TCRdb lists only in-frame clones, some missing. The sample lists 50,000 to 65,000 clones, 80% to 90% seen once, with roughly 19% in the top ten. V usage is TRBV2 and J usage is TRBJ1-1; 7 bases map to TRBD1. The sequence was collected from a man between 18 and 29 years old with glioma. The sample here was PBMCs, taken from a glioma patient treated with radiotherapy, temozolomide or both. The CDR3: CASREKGAAGEAFF. DNA for the CDR3: TGTGCCAGCAGGGAAAAGGGGGCCGCCGGTGAAGCTTTCTTT.